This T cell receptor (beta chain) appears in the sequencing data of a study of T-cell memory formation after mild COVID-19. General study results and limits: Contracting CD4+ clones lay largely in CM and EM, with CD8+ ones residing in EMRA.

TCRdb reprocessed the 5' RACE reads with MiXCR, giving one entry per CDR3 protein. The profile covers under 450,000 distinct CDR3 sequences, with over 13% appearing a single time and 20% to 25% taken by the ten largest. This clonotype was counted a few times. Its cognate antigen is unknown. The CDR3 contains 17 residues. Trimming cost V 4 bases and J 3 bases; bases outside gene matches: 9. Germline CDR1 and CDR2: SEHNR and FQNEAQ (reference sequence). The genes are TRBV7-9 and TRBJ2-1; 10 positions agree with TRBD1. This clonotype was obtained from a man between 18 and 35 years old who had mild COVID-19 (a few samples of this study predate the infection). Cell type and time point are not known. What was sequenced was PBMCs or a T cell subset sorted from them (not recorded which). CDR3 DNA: TGTGCCAGCAGCTCCCCCAACTGGGACAGGGGCTACAATGAGCAGTTCTTC. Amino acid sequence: CASSSPNWDRGYNEQFF.